The source of this T cell receptor (beta chain) is a study of regulatory T cells in long-lasting Graves disease (dated by TCRdb to 2020 to 2023). In terms of the full investigation: Antithyroid drugs had been taken for less than 3 months by newly diagnosed Graves' disease patients. This study used TCR sequencing and RNA sequencing of peripheral blood to compare persistent Graves' disease patients against newly diagnosed Graves' disease patients. The study took place in China and was registered as a clinical trial. TCR sequencing covered about 13 persistent and 20 or so newly diagnosed Graves' disease patients, some 35 samples in total. Points the paper makes about the study in general: Preferential use of TRBV28, TRBJ1-2 and TRBJ2-5 was observed in persistent disease, whereas TRBV20-1 and TRBJ2-1 were favored in newly diagnosed disease. As a limitation, the authors acknowledged that the small sample size may reduce accuracy. Only the TCR beta chain was sequenced and analyzed. Peripheral blood alone was examined, since thyroid tissue, which constituted the primary lesion, could not be accessed. Compared with newly diagnosed patients, persistent Graves' disease patients had lower TCR Shannon entropy and fewer highly expanded clones, which suggests clonal expansion. Patients with persistent disease shared more public clonotypes (about 2,700) than newly diagnosed patients did (nearly 1,000).

Library preparation was by multiplex PCR. Instrument used: Illumina HiSeq 4000. CDR3 regions were amplified by Arm-PCR with iRepertoire HTBI primers to construct TCR beta libraries. Gel purification was performed on PCR products prior to sequencing. The paper's processing steps were these. Across samples, about 64 TRBV and over 11 TRBJ segments were identified and used for gene usage analysis of CDR3 amino acid clonotypes. COPE and FqMerger were used to merge the filtered high-quality paired reads into contigs. BLAST was used to align contigs to IMGT TRBV, TRBD and TRBJ reference genes, and CDR3 was defined according to IMGT. Any clonotype with a frequency above 0.1% was classified as a highly expanded clone. Shannon entropy was used to measure repertoire diversity, and the Gini coefficient was used to measure V-J evenness. Public clonotypes were defined as clonotypes shared by more than one individual. The public sequencing data were trimmed at Q25 with fastp and processed into clonotypes with MiXCR by TCRdb, which kept only in-frame beta chains. When rows share a CDR3 protein, they turn into one entry using the most common DNA and genes. The V and J calls were determined by TCRdb, not by the authors. For this sample there are about 540,000 distinct CDR3 sequences; approximately 13% appear just once. The ten largest clones represent 8% to 10% of the sample.

This clonotype was recorded many times. Its recognized antigen is unknown. Qualities for individual bases were not recorded, and no much larger clone is one base off. After removal of 4 bases from V and 9 bases from J, the junction retains 11 bases not matched to a gene. Per the germline V gene, MDHEN is the CDR1 and SYDVKM is the CDR2. From the cysteine up to the phenylalanine, the CDR3 has a length of 16 residues. Here the CDR3 DNA is all that survives: 48 bases in frame from base 1. In the paper's terms, the time point label means: newly diagnosed GD, antithyroid drugs for less than 3 months. For both TCR sequencing and RNA sequencing, RNA was extracted from PBMCs using TRIzol. The diagnosis of Graves' disease was made according to American Thyroid Association guidelines. Patients for the study were recruited at an endocrinology department in Xi'an, China. From each patient, approximately 10 milliliters of peripheral blood was collected into an EDTA anticoagulant tube. Ficoll Paque Plus density gradient separation was used to isolate PBMCs, and no additional T cell sorting was done. RNA quality was checked with an Agilent 2100 Bioanalyzer and agarose gel, and concentration with a NanoDrop 2000.

Another study also made use of these data, one on T cells in Graves' hyperthyroidism and ophthalmopathy. The second source states: Stable Graves' hyperthyroidism was defined as the absence of progression to ophthalmopathy over 18 months of follow-up. Hyperthyroidism patients were aged 18 to 65 years and newly diagnosed, with disease duration of less than 2 months. Patients with uncontrolled infections, other autoimmune diseases, pregnancy or lactation were excluded. Diagnoses relied on clinical symptoms, serum thyroxine and TRAb, thyroid ultrasound and orbital computed tomography. The first round of RT-PCR for the TCR CDR3 was performed with the HTBI primer set and the Qiagen OneStep RT-PCR kit. Most expanded thyroid clonotypes (frequency above 0.001) were also detected in blood, a finding suggesting that blood repertoires may reflect thyroid immune responses. Ophthalmopathy was separated from stable hyperthyroidism by a 13 V-J signature model, with approximately 85% sensitivity and around 81% specificity obtained in cross-validation and 80%/75% obtained in testing. In validation, the model predicted progression to ophthalmopathy with approximately 69% sensitivity and approximately 72% specificity, a median of 6.5 months before onset. A discovery cohort of roughly 100 patients, 43 with Graves' ophthalmopathy and about 58 with stable Graves' hyperthyroidism, was used to find distinguishing TCR V-J signatures. Prospective prediction of ophthalmopathy was tested in an independent validation cohort of about 19 hyperthyroidism patients and 15 to 17 patients who later progressed to ophthalmopathy. For training and testing, the roughly 93 patients in the discovery cohort were randomly divided in a 7:3 ratio. Thyroid tissue and blood T-cell repertoires from several Graves' hyperthyroidism patients were also compared in the study. Once sampling was done, hyperthyroidism patients were given methimazole at a starting dose of 30 mg daily, whereas ophthalmopathy patients were given high-dose intravenous methylprednisolone. A second multiplex PCR round built the libraries, followed by size selection and purification. Sequencing of the libraries was done on an Illumina HiSeq2000 using paired-end 100 bp reads. Raw data were processed with SOAPnuke, discarding reads with adapters, uncalled bases, mean Phred below 15, or no exact constant-primer or identifier match. High-quality paired reads were merged using COPE v1.2.5, and each unique nucleotide sequence was defined as a clonotype. MiTCR v1.1 was used to align the clonotypes against IMGT TRBV, TRBD and TRBJ reference segments. Only V-J combinations with frequency above 0.0001, covering 99% to 99.2% of repertoires, were analysed. The TCS score was defined as F50 (clonal expansion) divided by E x V (chaos), with BLOSUM62-based TCRdist calculated between CDR3 peptides within each V-J. Welch's t-statistics and random forest reduced roughly 540 V-J features to 13, which were used in a naive Bayes classifier (R e1071). No statistical method was used to fix the sample size in advance, and group allocation was not hidden from the investigators. The paper reports TCR Vbeta CDR3 sequencing of 135 peripheral blood samples: approximately 41 ophthalmopathy, under 85 hyperthyroidism and around 17 progressor patients.

The sample was peripheral blood mononuclear cells (PBMCs), taken at new diagnosis, from a patient treated with antithyroid drugs. The chain links TRBV28 with TRBJ2-6; 8 junctional bases match TRBD1. The clonotype comes from a man aged 25 to 40 with Graves disease. Donor details come from another sample of the same person, matched by shared clones. The DNA sequence is given as TGTGCCAGCAGTTCCGCTGACAGGGGAGGTGTCAACGTCCTGACTTTC. This yields the protein CASSSADRGGVNVLTF.